This is a list of T cell receptor beta chains from one sample in a study of early T cells in non-severe SARS-CoV-2 infection. TCRdb reprocessed the 5' RACE reads via MiXCR and lists one record per CDR3 protein. The data show tens of thousands of distinct CDR3 sequences, with around 9.3% seen just once and about 3.8% held by the top ten. This sample comprised whole blood, obtained at baseline. These receptors were obtained from an adult who was a healthcare worker with PCR-confirmed SARS-CoV-2 infection or an uninfected control (not recorded which). Each CDR3 is given without its conserved first and last residue. The order of the fields is V gene, CDR3 protein.

TRBV28 | ASSLVGSRTGELF
TRBV18 | ASSLPEDNSPLH
TRBV5-1 | ASSLSRDSETQY
TRBV6-1 | ASSDRGQGDTQY
TRBV12-3/TRBV12-4 | ASSFLAGGRYEQY
TRBV7-3 | ASSFGNEQF
TRBV18 | ASSPRAPGRGTEAF
TRBV5-1 | ASTSGQLSGANVLT
TRBV10-1 | ASSNDRGQVQY
TRBV12-3/TRBV12-4 | ASSLRGREGRHEQF
TRBV30 | AWSSGQGAQSAF
TRBV25-1 | ASSGQGKSYEQY
TRBV6-5 | ASSRLAGTYNEQF
TRBV18 | ASSLGTELYGYT
TRBV7-3 | ASSVTGVTYNEQF
TRBV9 | ASSVGPNTEAF
TRBV13 | ASSLDRLAGEYNEQF
TRBV15 | ATSRDYNPTDTEAF
TRBV2 | ASCCTSDEQF
TRBV6-6 | ASSPGTLNSPLH
TRBV19 | ASSTTSGGYEQY
TRBV4-1 | ASSQGLRTGVRQPQH
TRBV7-9 | ASSLGRAPSYEQY
TRBV2 | ASSGQSVGTEAF
TRBV6-1 | ASRTNRGGEQY
TRBV29-1 | SVVTGVRTGELF
TRBV7-3 | ASSPHGSTDTQY
TRBV6-1 | ASSSGWTSGANVLT
TRBV29-1 | SARGQGSYEQY
TRBV6-5 | ASRLSGTAYNEQF
TRBV7-9 | ASSFPGNEKLF
TRBV7-2 | ASSSRVIPEAF
TRBV5-1 | ASSLWGSEQF
TRBV14 | ASSQAGTGGYT
TRBV4-1 | ASSQGRARAHNEKLF
TRBV12-3/TRBV12-4 | ASSPHPTGKNTEAF
TRBV29-1 | SVAQQSFGTEAF
TRBV27 | ASSLSSPPRTDTQY
TRBV24-1 | ATSGGDYTDTQY
TRBV6-6 | ASSYGLAGGEQY
TRBV18 | ASSPDYRHGGNYGYT
TRBV18 | ASSPPRGRQETQY
TRBV20-1 | SASSDASATKTQY
TRBV6-2/TRBV6-3 | ASRWTGNNEQF
TRBV6-1 | ASSLLAGETYEQY
TRBV18 | ASSPEVKPVRLAKNIQY